This TCR beta chain was sequenced in a study of control samples from healthy donors and cancer patients. Only in-frame clones appear in the TCRdb table, and some are missing; sequencing was by immunoSEQ multiplex PCR. The sample yields fewer than 200,000 clones, approximately 94% seen once. The CDR3 extends over 14 amino acids. V shed 1 base and J shed 7 bases, with 10 bases lying between them. Per the germline V gene, CDR1 is KGHDR and CDR2 is SFDVKD. The sample taken for sequencing was PBMCs. V gene TRBV24-1 combines with J gene TRBJ2-1; D gene uncertain. The TCR sequence derives from a man aged 55 to 70 with colorectal cancer. CDR3 DNA: TGTGCCACCAGTGATTTTCCGGGTAAGAATGAGCAGTTCTTC. Residues: CATSDFPGKNEQFF.